This T cell receptor (beta chain) emerged from a study of early T cells in non-severe SARS-CoV-2 infection. This clonotype turned up a few times. Its antigen is as yet unknown. Unique molecular identifiers were attached to individual cDNA molecules. TCRdb passed the 5' RACE reads through MiXCR, listing each CDR3 protein once. The profile covers about 80,000 distinct CDR3 sequences, with more than 5% appearing a single time and roughly 8.4% taken by the ten largest. Study observations and caveats: Missing private and CD4 specificities, VDJdb matching favored anti-spike CD8 responses.

Sample: whole blood. This clonotype was obtained from an adult who was a healthcare worker with PCR-confirmed SARS-CoV-2 infection or an uninfected control (not recorded which).

CDR3 amino acids: CASSPLPGETGELFF. CDR3 nucleotide sequence: TGTGCCAGCTCACCACTTCCCGGCGAAACCGGGGAGCTGTTTTTT. V gene TRBV18 combines with J gene TRBJ2-2; unclear D gene. The length of the CDR3 is 15 residues. Trimming shortened V by 1 base and J by 5 bases, and 11 bases separated the two germline ends. In germline, CDR1 is KGHSH, CDR2 LQKENI.